Below, 29 T cell receptor beta chains from the same sample are listed, as sequenced in a study of T cells in Graves' hyperthyroidism and ophthalmopathy. Researchers amplified the TCR beta CDR3 regions from RNA transcripts. In the first-round RT-PCR of the TCR CDR3, the HTBI primer set was used. Using its own MiXCR run on the multiplex PCR reads, TCRdb lists one record per CDR3 protein. The sample has 500,000 to 650,000 distinct CDR3 sequences, around 15% seen once. The material sequenced was blood. Receptor source: a middle-aged woman with Graves' hyperthyroidism.

This clonotype was observed many times. One junction end disagrees with the germline gene, perhaps due to a read error. The rearrangement joins TRBV4-1 to TRBJ1-1, with a tentative D call TRBD1 (6 bases). The CDR3 has 12 residues. Germline values: CDR1 MGHRA, CDR2 YSYEKL. The CDR3 region has the DNA TGTGCCAGCAGTCAAGGGGGATCTGAAGCTTTCTTT. Amino acids: CASSQGGSEAFF.

Only one count was recorded for this clonotype. The V and J genes are TRBV30 and TRBJ2-3; D gene uncertain. V shed 2 bases and J shed 4 bases, with 7 bases lying between them. CDR1 and CDR2 from the germline V gene are GTSNPN and SVGIG (reference sequence). The CDR3 extends over 12 amino acids. The chain's CDR3 is CAWSPPADTQYF. DNA for the CDR3: TGTGCCTGGAGTCCACCAGCAGATACGCAGTATTTT.

There are a few counts of this clonotype. The rearrangement joins TRBV20-1 to TRBJ2-3; D may correspond to TRBD1 or TRBD2 (5 bases each). Germline CDR1 reads DFQATT; CDR2 reads SNEGSKA (reference sequence). V was trimmed by 4 bases and J by 2 bases, leaving 16 bases between them. The CDR3 contains 15 residues. CDR3 bases: TGCAGTGCTAACTTGCTGGGGCGGGTCACAGATACGCAGTATTTT. This encodes CSANLLGRVTDTQYF.

As for this clonotype: This likely comes from a read error, as the CDR3 has no conserved phenylalanine or tryptophan at its end. The chain recombines TRBV29-1 with TRBJ2-3; no clear D. Germline CDR1 reads SQVTM; CDR2 reads ANQGSEA. This CDR3 has 14 amino acids. The V end lost 4 bases, the J end lost 3 bases, and 14 bases lay between the germline ends. The CDR3 sequence is CSVVSFWGTDTQYL. CDR3 coding DNA: TGCAGCGTTGTTAGCTTTTGGGGTACAGATACGCAGTATTTA.

J is TRBJ1-2 and V is TRBV20-1; TRBD1 matches at 7 bases. V dropped 5 bases and J dropped 7; count of bases not matched to a gene: 10. Per germline, CDR1 DFQATT and CDR2 SNEGSKA (reference sequence). The CDR3 sequence is 13 residues long. CDR3 bases: TGCAGTGCTCCCATAGGGGGCGACACTGGCTACACCTTC. Translating gives CSAPIGGDTGYTF.

The chain uses TRBV5-4 and TRBJ2-7, with 9 nucleotides matching TRBD2. Germline V gives CDR1 SGHNT, CDR2 YYREEE (reference sequence). The CDR3 loop spans 15 amino acids. The V gene end was trimmed by 0 bases and the J gene end by 2 bases; junction bases not matched to a gene: 3. The CDR3 nucleotides read TGTGCCAGCAGCTTGGGCGGCGGGAGGGCCTACGAGCAGTACTTC. It yields the protein CASSLGGGRAYEQYF.

This clonotype turned up a few times. The chain links TRBV10-3 to TRBJ2-5, with 11 bases aligning to TRBD1. CDR1 and CDR2 from the germline V gene are ENHRY and SYGVKD. V dropped 6 bases and J dropped 4; count of bases not matched to a gene: 7. CDR3 length: 15 amino acids. In DNA, the CDR3 is TGTGCCATCAGATCTCGGACAGGGGGCGTAGAGACCCAGTACTTC. Its protein product is CAIRSRTGGVETQYF.

This clonotype was counted a few times. The chain joins TRBV6-2 or TRBV6-3 to TRBJ2-7; 7 bases line up with TRBD1. Germline CDR1 is MNHEY and CDR2 is SVGEGT. The V gene end was trimmed by 6 bases and the J gene end by 3 bases; junction bases not matched to a gene: 8. The CDR3 sequence is 14 residues long. The CDR3 DNA reads as TGTGCCAGCAGGGAAGACAGGGCCCGCTACGAGCAGTACTTC. Protein: CASREDRARYEQYF.

This clonotype was counted at least ten times. This chain connects TRBV12-3 or TRBV12-4 to TRBJ2-1; D might be TRBD1 (5 bases). The CDR3 extends over 15 amino acids. The germline V and J ends were trimmed by 3 bases and 5 bases, with 14 bases remaining between them. The CDR3 is CASSFGQGVNNEQFF. As DNA, the CDR3 is TGTGCCAGCAGTTTCGGCCAGGGTGTCAACAATGAGCAGTTCTTC.

This clonotype was recorded a few times. The chain recombines TRBV6-6 with TRBJ2-1, with D tentatively TRBD1 (6 bases). This CDR3 comprises 13 residues. The germline V and J ends were trimmed by 2 bases and 10 bases, with 12 bases remaining between them. CDR1 and CDR2 from the germline V gene are MNHNY and SVGAGI (reference sequence). This CDR3 reads CASSYGLTGEQFF. In DNA form, the CDR3 reads TGTGCCAGCAGTTACGGCCTGACAGGAGAGCAGTTCTTC.

This clonotype was recorded at least ten times. The rearrangement uses TRBV10-3 and TRBJ2-3; weak D call: TRBD2 (5 bases). The V gene's germline CDR1 is ENHRY and CDR2 SYGVKD. V was clipped by 1 base and J by 4 bases, with 9 bases between them. There are 14 residues in the CDR3. In DNA form, the CDR3 reads TGTGCCATCAGTGAGTTGGAGGATCCAGATACGCAGTATTTT. Its translation is CAISELEDPDTQYF.

At least ten counts were recorded for this clonotype. V usage is TRBV6-1 and J usage is TRBJ1-1; the match to TRBD1 covers 8 bases. Germline V CDR1 and CDR2: MNHNS, SASEGT. J was trimmed by 4 bases and V by 10 bases; bases with no gene match: 11. This CDR3 contains 14 residues. The CDR3 DNA reads as TGTGCCACTCGGACAGGGCTGGGGGGCACTGAAGCTTTCTTT. It is translated as CATRTGLGGTEAFF.

Comments on this clonotype: Just one base apart from a much larger clone, this may be a read error. This chain links TRBV11-2 with TRBJ1-6; D is ambiguous. Trimming shortened V by 2 bases and J by 7 bases, and 9 bases separated the two germline ends. The CDR3 covers 14 residues. Germline CDR1 SGHAT, CDR2 FQNNGV. Here the CDR3 reads CASSLRVSNSPLHF. CDR3 DNA sequence: TGTGCCAGCAGCTTAAGGGTCTCAAATTCACCCCTCCACTTT. Supplemented by reference TRBV11-2 and TRBJ1-6, the full variable domain reads EAGVAQSPRYKIIEKRQSVAFWCNPISGHATLYWYQQILGQGPKLLIQFQNNGVVDDSQLPKDRFSAERLKGVDSTLKIQPAKLEDSAVYLCASSLRVSNSPLHFGNGTRLTVT.

As for this clonotype: A read error may be the cause here, since a much bigger clone is one base away. The genes are TRBV20-1 and TRBJ2-2; D is possibly TRBD2 (6 bases). This CDR3 spans 15 amino acids. Germline V gene lookup returns CDR1 DFQATT and CDR2 SNEGSKA (reference sequence). CDR3 nucleotides: TGCAGTGCTAGAGAAGTTAAGGAGACGAACGGGGGGCTGTTTTTT. It encodes CSAREVKETNGGLFF.

This clonotype was counted only a few times. The rearrangement joins TRBV6-1 to TRBJ2-2; possibly TRBD1 for D (6 bases). Germline V gene data show CDR1 as MNHNS and CDR2 as SASEGT. Trimming took 0 bases from V and 1 from J, leaving 18 bases between them. The CDR3 totals 19 residues. The CDR3 DNA follows: TGTGCCAGCAGTGAAGCGGGAGAGACAGGCAGTAGGAACACCGGGGAGCTGTTTTTT. Translated: CASSEAGETGSRNTGELFF.

This clonotype was counted at least ten times. The chain has TRBV18 and TRBJ2-3; 8 nucleotides agree with TRBD2. V shed 2 bases and J 5 bases; nucleotides not matched to a gene: 3. CDR1 is KGHSH and CDR2 is LQKENI in the germline V gene. There are 14 residues in the CDR3. Here the CDR3 reads CASSPVTSEDTQYF. In DNA, the CDR3 is TGTGCCAGCTCACCAGTGACTAGCGAAGATACGCAGTATTTT. Full variable domain (missing parts from reference TRBV18 and TRBJ2-3): NAGVMQNPRHLVRRRGQEARLRCSPMKGHSHVYWYRQLPEEGLKFMVYLQKENIIDESGMPKERFSAEFPKEGPSILRIQQVVRGDSAAYFCASSPVTSEDTQYFGPGTRLTVL.

This clonotype has a handful of counts. The CDR3 sequence: CASSPDRAYETQYF. CDR3 in DNA: TGTGCCAGCAGCCCCGACAGGGCATACGAGACCCAGTACTTC. The chain is built from TRBV7-3 and TRBJ2-5; 7 nucleotides line up with TRBD1. The CDR3 is made up of 14 amino acids. The V segment lost 5 bases and the J segment 5 bases; nucleotides outside the gene matches: 8. CDR1 SGHTA and CDR2 FQGTGA come from the germline V gene. Using reference TRBV7-3 and TRBJ2-5 for the parts outside the CDR3, the full variable domain is GAGVSQTPSNKVTEKGKYVELRCDPISGHTALYWYRQSLGQGPEFLIYFQGTGAADDSGLPNDRFFAVRPEGSVSTLKIQRTERGDSAVYLCASSPDRAYETQYFGPGTRLLVL.

This clonotype was seen many times. The chain couples TRBV2 to TRBJ1-5; no reliable D call. The germline gives CDR1 SNHLY, CDR2 FYNNEI. The V and J ends lost 6 bases and 7 bases respectively, with 10 bases between them. The CDR3 totals 12 residues. CDR3 nucleotide sequence: TGTGCCAGCAGCAGGATTACGCAGCCCCAGCATTTT. It yields the protein CASSRITQPQHF.

This clonotype was counted once. This chain uses TRBV27 with TRBJ1-5, with D possibly TRBD1 on 5 matching bases. The germline V and J ends were trimmed by 3 bases and 2 bases, with 11 bases remaining between them. Germline V gene sequence: CDR1 MNHEY, CDR2 SMNVEV (reference sequence). The CDR3 has 15 amino acids. The CDR3 loop reads CASSFGGLGNQPQHF. CDR3 in DNA: TGTGCCAGCAGTTTCGGGGGTTTGGGCAATCAGCCCCAGCATTTT.

There are many counts of this clonotype. The rearrangement links TRBV5-5 to TRBJ1-2; no clear D. The CDR3 has 12 amino acids. Trimming pared 0 bases from V and 3 bases from J, leaving 3 bases between. The germline gives CDR1 SGHKS, CDR2 YYEKEE (reference sequence). The chain's CDR3 is CASSLDYYGYTF. As DNA, the CDR3 is TGTGCCAGCAGCTTGGACTACTATGGCTACACCTTC.

This clonotype appeared many times. The chain is built from TRBV28 and TRBJ2-5, with TRBD1 matching over 7 bases. Germline-derived CDR1 and CDR2 are MDHEN and SYDVKM. The CDR3 extends over 14 amino acids. V trimming: 5 bases; J trimming: 5 bases; junction bases outside the gene matches: 8. DNA of the CDR3: TGTGCCAGCAGTGCCTACAGGGGACAGGAGACCCAGTACTTC. Its protein product is CASSAYRGQETQYF.

In this sample, this clonotype turned up many times. The V gene is TRBV19, the J gene TRBJ2-7; 7 nucleotides match TRBD1. The CDR3 sequence is 16 residues long. The V segment lost 3 bases and the J segment 3 bases; nucleotides outside the gene matches: 11. The germline V gene has CDR1 LNHDA and CDR2 SQIVND (reference sequence). The CDR3 DNA follows: TGTGCCAGTAGTATTGGGGCCGGGACAGCTTTCTACGAGCAGTACTTC. It codes for CASSIGAGTAFYEQYF.

This clonotype was recorded at least ten times. The chain combines TRBV3-1 with TRBJ2-3; tentatively, D is TRBD2 (5 bases). V was cut by 2 bases and J by 2 bases, with 11 bases left in between. The CDR3 is 15 amino acids. Germline CDR1 is LGHDT and CDR2 is YNNKEL (reference sequence). In nucleotides, the CDR3 is TGTGCCAGCAGCCAACGGCTGGGAGCCACAGATACGCAGTATTTT. This encodes CASSQRLGATDTQYF.

This clonotype occurred many times. V gene TRBV9 combines with J gene TRBJ2-7; D is perhaps TRBD2 (6 bases). The ends were cut back, 0 bases at V and 5 bases at J, with 18 bases in the middle. Germline CDR1 SGDLS, CDR2 YYNGEE. CDR3 length equals 16 residues. CDR3 nucleotides: TGTGCCAGCAGCGTAGAAACGGTGGCTAGCGCGCACGAGCAGTACTTC. Amino acids: CASSVETVASAHEQYF.

The chain recombines TRBV6-2 or TRBV6-3 with TRBJ2-4; D is undetermined. Trimming took 6 bases from V and 1 from J, leaving 13 bases between them. Germline values: CDR1 MNHEY, CDR2 SVGEGT. The CDR3 consists of 15 residues. DNA for the CDR3: TGTGCCAGCAGCGCGGAAAGGCTGGCCAAAAACATTCAGTACTTC. Translation gives CASSAERLAKNIQYF.

This clonotype was seen more than once but under ten times. The V call is TRBV3-1, the J call TRBJ1-4; no clear D gene. Germline assignment: CDR1 LGHDT and CDR2 YNNKEL (reference sequence). The CDR3 has 14 amino acids. Trimming removed 1 base from V and 5 bases from J, with 8 bases in between. The CDR3 DNA follows: TGTGCCAGCAGCCAAGGGACTATGAATGAAAAACTGTTTTTT. This codes for CASSQGTMNEKLFF.

The rearrangement joins TRBV5-4 to TRBJ1-2; D is unresolved. The germline CDR1 and CDR2 sequences are SGHNT and YYREEE (reference sequence). The CDR3 is made up of 13 amino acids. The V end lost 2 bases, the J end lost 0 bases, and 5 bases lay between the germline ends. The CDR3 protein is CASSFETNYGYTF. The CDR3 DNA follows: TGTGCCAGCAGCTTTGAAACTAACTATGGCTACACCTTC.

The V call is TRBV28, the J call TRBJ2-1; D ambiguous. The CDR3 loop spans 16 amino acids. Per the germline V gene, CDR1 is MDHEN and CDR2 is SYDVKM. V was clipped by 4 bases and J by 0 bases, with 13 bases between them. CDR3 DNA sequence: TGTGCCAGCAGTTCAACCTGGGATAGCTCCTACAATGAGCAGTTCTTC. Its translation: CASSSTWDSSYNEQFF.

This clonotype came up many times. The CDR3 loop is CSARGAELTGGSDTQYF. The DNA for the CDR3 is TGCAGTGCTAGAGGAGCGGAATTAACGGGAGGGTCAGATACGCAGTATTTT. The chain combines TRBV20-1 with TRBJ2-3; 8 positions agree with TRBD2. The CDR3 is 17 amino acids. Looked up from germline, CDR1 is DFQATT and CDR2 is SNEGSKA (reference sequence). Trimming removed 1 base from V and 4 bases from J; junction bases left unmatched: 13.